This T cell receptor (beta chain) came from a study of blood T cell repertoires in COVID-19. Turning to the study itself: PBMCs, B-cell-depleted T cells, or T cells provided the cDNA or gDNA that made up the material.

In the original analysis: Amplification with reference gene primers provided the estimates of nucleated cell counts. Here immunoSEQ multiplex PCR was the method, and the copy in TCRdb shows in-frame clones only, minus some. V and J calls and clone size are copied from that table; D and trimming were computed from the DNA. The sample has tens of thousands of clones, approximately 90% seen once. The sequencing input was peripheral blood. The TCR sequence derives from a human donor in a cohort sampled during active COVID-19.

DNA for the CDR3: TGTGCCGAAAAACCGGGACTAGCTGCAAAACAACCCTGGGGAAATGAGCAGTTCTTC. Translation: CAEKPGLAAKQPWGNEQFF. This chain uses TRBV6-4 with TRBJ2-1, with 9 bases matching TRBD2. In germline, CDR1 is MRHNA, CDR2 SNTAGT. V gave up 11 bases and J gave up 7 bases; unmatched junction bases: 27. This CDR3 has 19 residues.